A single T cell receptor (beta chain) is shown here with its context. CDR1 is SNHLY, CDR2 FYNNEI, per germline. The CDR3 consists of 14 residues. Unmatched junction bases numbered 6, after V lost 6 bases and J lost 8 bases. Genomic DNA per cell subset filled all wells of several immunoSEQ plates. TCRdb keeps only in-frame clones here, not all; method: immunoSEQ multiplex PCR. The data hold roughly 480,000 clones, with around 80% observed a single time. This sample stems from a study of shared clonotypes between healthy human individuals. The receptor comes from a middle-aged woman in good health. Some clones in this sample may be carry-over from other donors' samples. The sequenced sample consisted of PBMCs. This chain links TRBV2 with TRBJ2-1, with 11 bases fitting TRBD1. The CDR3 loop reads CASRGQGVLDEQFF. The CDR3, as DNA: TGTGCCAGCAGGGGACAGGGGGTCCTCGATGAGCAGTTCTTC.